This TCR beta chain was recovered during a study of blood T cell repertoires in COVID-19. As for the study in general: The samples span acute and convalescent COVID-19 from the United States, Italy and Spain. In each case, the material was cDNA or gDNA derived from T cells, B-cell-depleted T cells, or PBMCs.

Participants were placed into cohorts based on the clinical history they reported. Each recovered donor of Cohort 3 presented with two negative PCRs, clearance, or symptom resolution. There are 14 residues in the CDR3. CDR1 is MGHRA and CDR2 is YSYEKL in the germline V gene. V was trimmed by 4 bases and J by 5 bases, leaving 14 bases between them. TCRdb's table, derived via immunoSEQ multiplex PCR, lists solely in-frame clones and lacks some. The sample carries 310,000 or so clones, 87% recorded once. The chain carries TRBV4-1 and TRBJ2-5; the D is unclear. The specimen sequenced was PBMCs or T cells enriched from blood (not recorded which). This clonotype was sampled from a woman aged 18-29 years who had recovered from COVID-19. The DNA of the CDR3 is TGCGCCAGCAGCCGCCTTTGGCCCGGGGAGACCCAGTACTTC. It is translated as CASSRLWPGETQYF.